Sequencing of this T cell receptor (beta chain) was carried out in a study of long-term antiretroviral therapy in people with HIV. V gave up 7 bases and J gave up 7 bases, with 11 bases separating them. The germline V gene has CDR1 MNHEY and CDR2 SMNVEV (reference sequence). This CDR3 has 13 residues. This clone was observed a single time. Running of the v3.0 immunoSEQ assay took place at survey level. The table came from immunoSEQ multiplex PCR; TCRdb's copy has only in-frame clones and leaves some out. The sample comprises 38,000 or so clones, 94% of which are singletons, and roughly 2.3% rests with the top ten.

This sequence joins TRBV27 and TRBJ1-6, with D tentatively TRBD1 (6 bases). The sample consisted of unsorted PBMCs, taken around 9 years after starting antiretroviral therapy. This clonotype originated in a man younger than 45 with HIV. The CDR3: CASTGDINSPLHF. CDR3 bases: TGTGCCAGCACGGGGGACATAAATTCACCCCTCCACTTT.